A selection of T cell receptor beta chains follows, all from one sample in a study of T-cell reconstitution after alpha-beta-depleted transplantation in children. MiXCR, applied by TCRdb to the PCR reads, yields one record per CDR3 protein. The sample lists under 750,000 distinct CDR3 sequences, about 23% occurring once. This material consisted of PBMCs, mostly from graft donor cells, taken 360 days after TCRalphabeta/CD19-depleted stem cell transplant. These receptor sequences come from a boy in the first two years of life who had a stem cell transplant for acute myeloid leukemia, so the T cells may come from the graft donor. Each CDR3 is given with its conserved first and last residue. D genes are given only for firm matches. Expanded clones are given a class, and other clones once, few, many or no size at all.

D gene,V gene,clone size,J gene,CDR3 protein,CDR3 DNA
-,TRBV3-1,many,TRBJ1-6,CASSQGEEVGSPLHF,TGTGCCAGCAGCCAAGGAGAGGAGGTTGGTTCACCCCTCCACTTT
-,TRBV19,-,TRBJ2-5,CASSSRRGDQETQYF,TGTGCCAGTAGTAGCCGAAGGGGCGACCAAGAGACCCAGTACTTC
TRBD1,TRBV7-3,-,TRBJ1-4,CASSLTGDRDEKLFF,TGTGCCAGCAGCTTAACGGGGGACAGGGATGAAAAACTGTTTTTT
-,TRBV20-1,few,TRBJ1-2,CSAESGPRTCTF,TGCAGTGCAGAGTCGGGCCCACGGACTTGTACCTTC
TRBD2,TRBV10-3,-,TRBJ2-7,CAIERGGSSYEQYF,TGTGCCATCGAGCGGGGGGGAAGCTCCTACGAGCAGTACTTC
-,TRBV10-1,-,TRBJ2-4,CASSASVSNIQYF,TGCGCCAGCAGTGCGTCAGTCTCAAACATTCAGTACTTC
-,TRBV7-9,-,TRBJ2-1,CASSYPVRTSLNEQFF,TGTGCCAGCAGCTACCCCGTTCGGACTTCGCTCAATGAGCAGTTCTTC
TRBD2,TRBV12-3/TRBV12-4,few,TRBJ2-5,CASREGTSGEKTQYF,TGTGCCAGCAGGGAGGGGACTAGCGGGGAAAAGACCCAGTACTTC
TRBD1,TRBV12-3/TRBV12-4,-,TRBJ1-6,CASRGQGESPLHF,TGTGCCAGCAGGGGACAGGGAGAATCACCCCTCCACTTT
-,TRBV28,few,TRBJ2-4,CASSYPDTTKNIQYF,TGTGCCAGCAGTTACCCTGACACGACTAAAAACATTCAGTACTTC
TRBD1,TRBV7-2,few,TRBJ2-7,CASSQQGPSYEQYF,TGTGCCAGCAGCCAACAGGGGCCTTCCTACGAGCAGTACTTC
-,TRBV20-1,many,TRBJ1-4,CSANLGEKLFF,TGCAGTGCTAATTTGGGTGAAAAACTGTTTTTT
-,TRBV12-3/TRBV12-4,-,TRBJ2-4,CASSPRAKNIQYF,TGTGCCAGCAGTCCTCGCGCCAAAAACATTCAGTACTTC
-,TRBV7-2,many,TRBJ2-1,CASSFALNFYNEQFF,TGTGCCAGCAGCTTTGCTCTTAACTTCTACAATGAGCAGTTCTTC
TRBD2,TRBV6-2/TRBV6-3,many,TRBJ2-7,CASSYPIRGGLYEQYF,TGTGCCAGCAGTTACCCCATCCGGGGGGGCCTGTACGAGCAGTACTTC
TRBD2,TRBV25-1,-,TRBJ2-3,CASSNRGGYSTDTQYF,TGTGCCAGCAGTAATCGGGGGGGCTATAGCACAGATACGCAGTATTTT
-,TRBV7-6,-,TRBJ2-4,CASSLAQWDIQYF,TGTGCCAGCAGCCTCGCTCAGTGGGACATTCAGTACTTC
TRBD2,TRBV5-1,-,TRBJ2-1,CASSPGGACYNEQFF,TGCGCCAGCAGCCCCGGGGGGGCGTGCTACAATGAGCAGTTCTTC
-,TRBV25-1,few,TRBJ1-1,CASRARGTEAFF,TGTGCCAGCAGAGCAAGGGGCACTGAAGCTTTCTTT
-,TRBV18,-,TRBJ2-5,CASSPRTETQYF,TGTGCCAGCTCACCAAGGACTGAGACCCAGTACTTC
-,TRBV5-5,few,TRBJ2-1,CASSDPRGFSYNEQFF,TGTGCCAGCAGCGACCCTCGGGGTTTCTCCTACAATGAGCAGTTCTTC
-,TRBV6-6,many,TRBJ1-6,CASSSRFGSPLHF,TGTGCCAGCAGCTCACGGTTTGGTTCACCCCTCCACTTT
-,TRBV4-3,-,TRBJ2-1,CASSQPGLYNEQFF,TGCGCCAGCAGCCAACCGGGACTGTACAATGAGCAGTTCTTC
TRBD1,TRBV4-3,few,TRBJ2-7,CASSQSGRGQHEQYF,TGCGCCAGCAGCCAAAGTGGCAGGGGGCAACACGAGCAGTACTTC
-,TRBV29-1,many,TRBJ2-5,CSVEVPGRNQETQYF,TGCAGCGTTGAAGTTCCGGGGAGGAATCAAGAGACCCAGTACTTC
TRBD1,TRBV6-5,many,TRBJ1-2,CASSYGDRYGGGYTF,TGTGCCAGCAGTTACGGGGACAGATACGGTGGAGGCTACACCTTC
TRBD1,TRBV2,-,TRBJ2-7,CASKGTGPNYEQYF,TGTGCCAGCAAAGGGACAGGTCCGAACTACGAGCAGTACTTC
-,TRBV5-1,many,TRBJ2-1,CASSSTGYNEQFF,TGCGCCAGCAGCTCGACAGGTTACAATGAGCAGTTCTTC
-,TRBV20-1,medium-sized,TRBJ2-2,CSASPGDVNTGELFF,TGCAGTGCTAGTCCGGGGGATGTGAACACCGGGGAGCTGTTTTTT
TRBD1,TRBV20-1,-,TRBJ2-2,CSASTGTENTGELFF,TGCAGTGCTAGCACCGGGACAGAGAACACCGGGGAGCTGTTTTTT
-,TRBV20-1,-,TRBJ1-4,CSARAPLVDGEKLFF,TGCAGTGCCAGGGCGCCACTGGTGGATGGTGAAAAACTGTTTTTT
-,TRBV2,-,TRBJ2-1,CASRRDNSYNEQFF,TGTGCCAGCAGGCGGGACAACTCCTACAATGAGCAGTTCTTC
-,TRBV12-3/TRBV12-4,many,TRBJ2-5,CASSFEAGELQETQYF,TGTGCCAGCAGTTTTGAGGCAGGGGAGCTTCAAGAGACCCAGTACTTC
-,TRBV20-1,-,TRBJ2-1,CSARGGFVSYNEQFF,TGCAGTGCTAGAGGGGGATTCGTCTCCTACAATGAGCAGTTCTTC
-,TRBV25-1,many,TRBJ1-2,CASSGFGTVRGYTF,TGTGCCAGCAGTGGTTTTGGGACTGTAAGAGGCTACACCTTC
-,TRBV6-1,-,TRBJ1-1,CASRIWVGTEAFF,TGTGCCAGCAGGATTTGGGTGGGGACTGAAGCTTTCTTT
TRBD2,TRBV12-3/TRBV12-4,-,TRBJ2-3,CASSLESGGTDTQYF,TGTGCCAGCAGTTTAGAGTCCGGGGGGACAGATACGCAGTATTTT
-,TRBV20-1,-,TRBJ2-1,CSATERSSYNEQFF,TGCAGTGCGACCGAAAGGAGCTCCTACAATGAGCAGTTCTTC
-,TRBV12-3/TRBV12-4,few,TRBJ2-1,CASSRGDSIEQFF,TGTGCCAGCAGCCGTGGGGACTCTATTGAGCAGTTCTTC
-,TRBV30,many,TRBJ2-2,CAWSLGLGNTGELFF,TGTGCCTGGAGTCTGGGACTGGGGAACACCGGGGAGCTGTTTTTT
-,TRBV6-1,-,TRBJ2-2,CASTRTENTGELFF,TGTGCCAGCACCAGGACGGAGAACACCGGGGAGCTGTTTTTT
-,TRBV20-1,few,TRBJ2-7,CSARDFSLASDYEQYF,TGCAGTGCTAGAGATTTTTCTCTAGCATCCGACTACGAGCAGTACTTC
-,TRBV27,-,TRBJ2-5,CASSSLLEGETQYF,TGTGCCAGCAGTTCACTACTAGAGGGAGAGACCCAGTACTTC
TRBD1,TRBV12-3/TRBV12-4,-,TRBJ2-3,CASPVQGETSTDTQYF,TGTGCCAGTCCGGTACAGGGGGAAACGAGCACAGATACGCAGTATTTT
-,TRBV5-1,few,TRBJ2-3,CASSLAGILDTQYF,TGCGCCAGCAGCTTGGCGGGGATCTTAGATACGCAGTATTTT
-,TRBV7-8,few,TRBJ2-3,CASSFSPGHRTDTQYF,TGTGCCAGCAGCTTCAGTCCGGGACATCGCACAGATACGCAGTATTTT
TRBD2,TRBV5-1,many,TRBJ2-1,CASSLVGGGAGFNNEQFF,TGCGCCAGCAGCTTGGTAGGCGGGGGGGCCGGTTTCAACAATGAGCAGTTCTTC
-,TRBV12-3/TRBV12-4,few,TRBJ2-2,CASSPQGGGPSGELFF,TGTGCCAGCAGTCCGCAAGGGGGGGGGCCCTCCGGGGAGCTGTTTTTT